These 11 T cell receptor beta chains were all obtained from the same sample, sequenced in a study of PD-1 blockade in classical Hodgkin lymphoma. Time point of the sample: cycle 4 day 1 (C4D1), after less than 7 weeks of nivolumab. Autologous stem cell transplantation was followed by relapse in every patient, and brentuximab vedotin exposure varied. Purification of CD4+ T cells from thawed PBMCs was achieved by magnetic negative selection. The assay was immunoSEQ multiplex PCR, and TCRdb's table has in-frame clones only and misses some. The data show about 18,000 clones, with roughly 65% seen just once and around 2.6% held by the top ten. The sequencing used CD4+ T cells from blood, collected before the fourth cycle of nivolumab. These receptors all stem from a human donor with classical Hodgkin lymphoma.

Written as DNA, the CDR3 is TGTGCCAGCAGCTTGCTGGTGGCCCAGCCGGGGTCCCATGAGCAGTTCTTC. It specifies CASSLLVAQPGSHEQFF. The chain couples TRBV5-6 to TRBJ2-1, with a weak D call TRBD2 (5 bases). This CDR3 region has 17 residues. V gave up 1 base and J gave up 8 bases, with 22 bases separating them. CDR1 is SGHDT, CDR2 YYEEEE, per germline.

The chain links TRBV5-1 to TRBJ1-2; D call uncertain. This CDR3 spans 14 amino acids. From germline, CDR1 is SGHRS and CDR2 YFSETQ. Trimming took 4 bases from V and 7 from J, leaving 17 bases between them. As DNA, the CDR3 is TGCGCCAGCAGCAACGACCTCCGGGGAGGTGGCTACACCTTC. Residues: CASSNDLRGGGYTF.

The chain employs TRBV10-3 and TRBJ2-3; 7 bases match TRBD1. This CDR3 contains 16 residues. CDR1 and CDR2 from the germline V gene are ENHRY and SYGVKD. V gave up 2 bases and J gave up 4 bases; unmatched junction bases: 9. The CDR3 sequence: CAISETKTGMADTQYF. The CDR3 coding sequence is TGTGCCATCAGTGAGACCAAGACAGGGATGGCAGATACGCAGTATTTT.

V usage is TRBV2 and J usage is TRBJ1-5; 11 bases match TRBD1. Germline V gene lookup returns CDR1 SNHLY and CDR2 FYNNEI. This CDR3 spans 16 amino acids. The V and J ends lost 7 bases and 4 bases, in that order; junction bases with no gene match: 9. The CDR3 loop reads CASTGQGATGNQPQHF. The DNA of the CDR3 is TGTGCCAGCACAGGACAGGGGGCAACAGGAAATCAGCCCCAGCATTTT.

The table lists this clone with a count of one. The V call is TRBV7-6, the J call TRBJ2-3; D not resolved. Germline V gene sequence: CDR1 SGHVS, CDR2 FNYEAQ. V shed 0 bases and J shed 3 bases, with 1 base lying between them. CDR3 length: 12 residues. The CDR3 sequence: CASSLATDTQYF. Here the CDR3 DNA reads TGTGCCAGCAGCTTAGCTACAGATACGCAGTATTTT.

This sequence joins TRBV29-1 and TRBJ2-1; D may be TRBD1 (6 bases). This CDR3 region has 14 residues. V was cut by 6 bases and J by 4 bases, with 16 bases left in between. Germline V gene lookup returns CDR1 SQVTM and CDR2 ANQGSEA. The chain's CDR3 is CSVMDSRFYNEQFF. CDR3 sequence (DNA): TGCAGCGTGATGGACAGCCGATTTTACAATGAGCAGTTCTTC.

This clone appeared once. The CDR3 DNA is TGCGCCAGCAGCTTGGCTTGGGGGGGCTCCTACGAGCAGTACTTC. This encodes CASSLAWGGSYEQYF. This chain links TRBV5-1 with TRBJ2-7; 7 bases are shared with TRBD2. CDR1 is SGHRS and CDR2 is YFSETQ in the germline V gene. Losses at the gene ends were 0 bases for V and 0 bases for J; bases not matched to a gene: 3. The CDR3 consists of 15 residues.

The chain joins TRBV11-3 to TRBJ2-1; 8 nucleotides agree with TRBD2. The germline CDR1 and CDR2 sequences are SGHNT and YENEEA. The CDR3 spans 17 residues. After removal of 1 base from V and 7 bases from J, the junction contained 12 bases not matched to a gene. Here the CDR3 DNA reads TGTGCCAGCAGCTTAGGTTCGGGGGGGCCCGGGCGGAATGAGCAGTTCTTC. It translates to CASSLGSGGPGRNEQFF.

This chain joins TRBV18 and TRBJ2-7; perhaps TRBD1 as D (6 bases). V was shortened by 3 bases and J by 1 base, with 10 bases between the two germline ends. The CDR3 extends over 14 amino acids. Germline CDR1 KGHSH, CDR2 LQKENI. The CDR3: CASSPRDRSYEQYF. The DNA for the CDR3 is TGTGCCAGCTCACCCAGAGACAGGTCCTACGAGCAGTACTTC.

The V call is TRBV10-3, the J call TRBJ1-1, with D possibly matching TRBD1 (5 bases). There are 13 residues in the CDR3. Germline lookup yields CDR1 ENHRY and CDR2 SYGVKD. V shed 9 bases and J shed 2 bases, with 13 bases lying between them. CDR3 loop: CAISTATNTEAFF. The CDR3, as DNA: TGTGCCATTTCGACAGCCACTAACACTGAAGCTTTCTTT.

V usage is TRBV19 and J usage is TRBJ2-2; tentative D call: TRBD1 (6 bases). The length of the CDR3 is 17 residues. Trimming removed 7 bases from V and 5 bases from J, with 23 bases in between. CDR1 and CDR2 (germline): LNHDA, SQIVND (reference sequence). CDR3 protein: CASTASLGQGRTGELFF. The CDR3 bases are TGTGCCAGTACCGCATCTCTAGGGCAGGGGCGGACCGGGGAGCTGTTTTTT.